The next 12 T cell receptor beta chains were all read from a single sample in a study of shared clonotypes between healthy human individuals. CD45RO-negative cells were positively selected for CCR7, leaving out terminally differentiated effector memory CD45RA+ cells. Only in-frame clones appear in the TCRdb table, and some are missing; sequencing was by immunoSEQ multiplex PCR. The sample lists about 820,000 clones; around 92% were seen once. Sequencing was done on a sample of naive CD8+ T cells sorted from blood. These receptors all come from a man younger than 40 in good health.

The V and J genes are TRBV2 and TRBJ2-7; D is possibly TRBD1 or TRBD2 (6 bases each). CDR1 and CDR2 from the germline V gene are SNHLY and FYNNEI. The CDR3 totals 14 residues. The V and J ends lost 8 bases and 0 bases respectively, with 14 bases between them. CDR3 sequence reads: CASLTGRISYEQYF. CDR3 DNA sequence: TGTGCCAGCCTTACAGGGAGGATCTCCTACGAGCAGTACTTC.

As regards this clone: This sample includes further DNA sequences coding for the same CDR3. J is TRBJ2-5 and V is TRBV9, with 8 positions matching TRBD1. Germline lookup yields CDR1 SGDLS and CDR2 YYNGEE. CDR3 length: 14 residues. V dropped 3 bases and J dropped 2; count of bases not matched to a gene: 3. CDR3 nucleotide sequence: TGTGCCAGCAGCGCATGGGACAGGCAAGAGACCCAGTACTTC. Amino acids: CASSAWDRQETQYF.

The rearrangement links TRBV7-9 to TRBJ2-3; D not certain. The CDR3 extends over 13 amino acids. Between the trimmed V and J ends, which lost 5 bases and 4 bases, there was a span of 10 bases. Germline lookup yields CDR1 SEHNR and CDR2 FQNEAQ (reference sequence). CDR3 nucleotide sequence: TGTGCCAGCAGCCAGGAAACCGCAGATACGCAGTATTTT. It encodes CASSQETADTQYF. Using reference TRBV7-9 and TRBJ2-3 for the parts outside the CDR3, the full variable domain is DTGVSQNPRHKITKRGQNVTFRCDPISEHNRLYWYRQTLGQGPEFLTYFQNEAQLEKSRLLSDRFSAERPKGSFSTLEIQRTEQGDSAMYLCASSQETADTQYFGPGTRLTVL.

The chain joins TRBV11-2 to TRBJ1-1, with D tentatively TRBD1 (6 bases). Germline CDR1 is SGHAT and CDR2 is FQNNGV. The ends were cut back, 5 bases at V and 11 bases at J, with 21 bases in the middle. This CDR3 is 14 amino acids long. CDR3: CASSPPSGGAGAFF. CDR3 in DNA: TGTGCCAGCAGCCCACCTTCCGGGGGGGCTGGCGCTTTCTTT.

The chain employs TRBV27 and TRBJ2-7; no clear D gene. Per germline, CDR1 MNHEY and CDR2 SMNVEV (reference sequence). Trimming stripped 6 bases from V and 6 bases from J, with 15 bases between. The CDR3 runs to 13 residues. CDR3 loop: CASSYSGWREQYF. The CDR3 bases are TGTGCCAGCAGCTACTCTGGGTGGCGCGAGCAGTACTTC.

The gene calls are TRBV15 and TRBJ2-1; D is undetermined. The CDR3 consists of 12 residues. V was trimmed by 5 bases and J by 7 bases, leaving 9 bases between them. CDR1 and CDR2 (germline): LNHNV, YYDKDF (reference sequence). The CDR3 bases are TGTGCCACCAGCGCATGGGGAAATGAGCAGTTCTTC. Protein sequence: CATSAWGNEQFF.

V usage is TRBV27 and J usage is TRBJ1-1; D perhaps matches TRBD1 (5 bases). The germline V and J ends were trimmed by 4 bases and 7 bases, with 22 bases remaining between them. CDR3 length: 16 residues. Germline CDR1 MNHEY, CDR2 SMNVEV (reference sequence). The CDR3 DNA reads as TGTGCCAGCAGTTATTCCTTCAGACAGAGCGGCTTTGAAGCTTTCTTT. This gives the protein CASSYSFRQSGFEAFF.

This clone has just one count. The chain combines TRBV27 with TRBJ2-1; TRBD2 matches 9 bases. The CDR3 spans 12 residues. Germline-derived CDR1 and CDR2 are MNHEY and SMNVEV (reference sequence). CDR3 amino acids: CTSGRLYNEQFF. CDR3 bases: TGTACGAGCGGGAGGCTGTACAATGAGCAGTTCTTC.

CDR3 sequence (DNA): TGTGCCAGCAGCTCCACCCGGGACAGCCTGAACACTGAAGCTTTCTTT. Protein: CASSSTRDSLNTEAFF. The V and J genes are TRBV7-9 and TRBJ1-1; 7 bases are a match to TRBD1. Per germline, CDR1 SEHNR and CDR2 FQNEAQ (reference sequence). The J segment lost 0 bases and the V segment lost 4 bases, leaving 8 bases of the junction unmatched. The CDR3 is 16 amino acids.

V is TRBV5-6 and J is TRBJ2-4; D is possibly TRBD1 (5 bases). V shed 4 bases and J shed 10 bases, with 9 bases lying between them. The CDR3 extends over 11 amino acids. Germline V CDR1 and CDR2: SGHDT, YYEEEE. As DNA, the CDR3 is TGTGCCAGCAGCAGAGACAGAATTCAGTACTTC. As protein: CASSRDRIQYF.

The chain uses TRBV15 and TRBJ2-5; D is uncertain. Germline CDR1 LNHNV, CDR2 YYDKDF (reference sequence). The CDR3 has 15 residues. With 0 bases removed from V and 5 bases from J, the gap between germline ends came to 13 bases. Here the CDR3 reads CATSRDRGVSETQYF. For the CDR3, the DNA is TGTGCCACCAGCAGAGATCGTGGAGTCTCGGAGACCCAGTACTTC.

V gene TRBV28 combines with J gene TRBJ1-3; tentative D call: TRBD1 (5 bases). Germline V gene lookup returns CDR1 MDHEN and CDR2 SYDVKM. V lost 6 bases, J lost 2 bases, and 17 bases lay in between. The length of the CDR3 is 16 residues. The CDR3 nucleotides read TGTGCCAGCAGCCCGAGGATTAGGGGTGCTGGAAACACCATATATTTT. Translation: CASSPRIRGAGNTIYF.